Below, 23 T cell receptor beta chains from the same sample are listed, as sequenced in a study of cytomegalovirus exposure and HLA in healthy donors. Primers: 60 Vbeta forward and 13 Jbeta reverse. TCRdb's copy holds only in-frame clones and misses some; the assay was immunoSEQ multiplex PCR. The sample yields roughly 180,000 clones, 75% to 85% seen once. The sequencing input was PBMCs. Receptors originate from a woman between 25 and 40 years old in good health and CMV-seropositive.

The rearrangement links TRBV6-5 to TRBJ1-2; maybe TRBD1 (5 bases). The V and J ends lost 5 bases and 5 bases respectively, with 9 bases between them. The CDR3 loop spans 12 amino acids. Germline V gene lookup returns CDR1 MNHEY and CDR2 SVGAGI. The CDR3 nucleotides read TGTGCCAGCAGTACCCCAGGGTATGGCTACACCTTC. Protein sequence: CASSTPGYGYTF.

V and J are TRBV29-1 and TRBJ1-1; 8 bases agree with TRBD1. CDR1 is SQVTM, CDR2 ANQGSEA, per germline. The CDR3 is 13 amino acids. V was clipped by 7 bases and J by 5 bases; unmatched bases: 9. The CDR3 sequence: CSARTGYETEAFF. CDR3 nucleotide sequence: TGCAGCGCCCGGACAGGGTATGAAACTGAAGCTTTCTTT.

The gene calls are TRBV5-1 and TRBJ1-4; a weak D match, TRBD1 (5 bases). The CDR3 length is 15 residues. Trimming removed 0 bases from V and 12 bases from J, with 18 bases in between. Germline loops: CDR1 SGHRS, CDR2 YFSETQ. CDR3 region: CASSLAGSEYGELFF. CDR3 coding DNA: TGCGCCAGCAGCTTGGCAGGGTCCGAATATGGCGAACTGTTTTTT. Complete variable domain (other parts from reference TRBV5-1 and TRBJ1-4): KAGVTQTPRYLIKTRGQQVTLSCSPISGHRSVSWYQQTPGQGLQFLFEYFSETQRNKGNFPGRFSGRQFSNSRSEMNVSTLELGDSALYLCASSLAGSEYGELFFGSGTQLSVL.

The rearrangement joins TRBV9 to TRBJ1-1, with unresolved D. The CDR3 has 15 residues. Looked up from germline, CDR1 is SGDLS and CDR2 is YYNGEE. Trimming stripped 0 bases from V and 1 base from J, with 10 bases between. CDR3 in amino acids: CASSVVGSGNTEAFF. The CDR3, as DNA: TGTGCCAGCAGCGTAGTAGGCAGCGGGAACACTGAAGCTTTCTTT.

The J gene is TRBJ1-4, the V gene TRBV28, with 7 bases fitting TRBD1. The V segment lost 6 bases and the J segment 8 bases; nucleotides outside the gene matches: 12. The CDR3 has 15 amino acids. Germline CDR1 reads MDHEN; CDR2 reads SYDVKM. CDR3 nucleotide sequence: TGTGCCAGCAGACCTACCGACAGGGTTGGCGAAAAACTGTTTTTT. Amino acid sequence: CASRPTDRVGEKLFF.

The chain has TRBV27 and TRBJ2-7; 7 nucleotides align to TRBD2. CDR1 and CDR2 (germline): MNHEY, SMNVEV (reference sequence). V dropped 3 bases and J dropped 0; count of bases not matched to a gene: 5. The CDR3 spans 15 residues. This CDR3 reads CASSLAGESSYEQYF. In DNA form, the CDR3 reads TGTGCCAGCAGTTTGGCGGGGGAGAGCTCCTACGAGCAGTACTTC.

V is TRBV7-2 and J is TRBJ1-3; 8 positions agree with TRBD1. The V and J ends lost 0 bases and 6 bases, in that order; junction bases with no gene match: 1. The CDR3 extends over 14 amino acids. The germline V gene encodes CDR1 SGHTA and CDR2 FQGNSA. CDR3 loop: CASSLAQGANTIYF. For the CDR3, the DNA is TGTGCCAGCAGCTTAGCCCAGGGGGCAAACACCATATATTTT.

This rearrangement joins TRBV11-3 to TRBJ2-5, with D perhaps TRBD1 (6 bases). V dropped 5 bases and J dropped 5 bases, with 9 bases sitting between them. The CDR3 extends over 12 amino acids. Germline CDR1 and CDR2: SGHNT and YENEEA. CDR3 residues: CASSPRGETQYF. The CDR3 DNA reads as TGTGCCAGCAGCCCGAGGGGGGAGACCCAGTACTTC.

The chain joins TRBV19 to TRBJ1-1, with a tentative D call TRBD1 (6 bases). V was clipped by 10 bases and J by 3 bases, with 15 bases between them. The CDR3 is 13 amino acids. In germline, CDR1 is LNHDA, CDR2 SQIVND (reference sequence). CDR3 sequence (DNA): TGTGCCATTCGGGGGGGGCCCCACACTGAAGCTTTCTTT. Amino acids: CAIRGGPHTEAFF.

The CDR3 loop is CAWSIVGDGYTF. The CDR3 DNA follows: TGTGCCTGGAGTATTGTGGGAGATGGCTACACCTTC. V usage is TRBV30 and J usage is TRBJ1-2; D ambiguous. From germline, CDR1 is GTSNPN and CDR2 SVGIG (reference sequence). The CDR3 covers 12 residues. The V gene lost 2 bases and the J gene lost 6 bases, with 10 bases spanning the gap.

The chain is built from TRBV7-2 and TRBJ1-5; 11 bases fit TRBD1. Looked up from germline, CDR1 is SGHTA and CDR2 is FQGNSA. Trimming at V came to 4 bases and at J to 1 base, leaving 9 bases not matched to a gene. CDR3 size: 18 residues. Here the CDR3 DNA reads TGTGCCAGCAGCTCCGGGGTGCGGACAGGGGGCAGCAATCAGCCCCAGCATTTT. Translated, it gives CASSSGVRTGGSNQPQHF.

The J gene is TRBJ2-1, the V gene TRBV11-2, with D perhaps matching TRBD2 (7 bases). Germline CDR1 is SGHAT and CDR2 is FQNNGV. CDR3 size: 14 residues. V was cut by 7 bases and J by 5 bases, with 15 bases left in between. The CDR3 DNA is TGTGCCAGCATCCTAGGGGGGGGTCACAATGAGCAGTTCTTC. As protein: CASILGGGHNEQFF. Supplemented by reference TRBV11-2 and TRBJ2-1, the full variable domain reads EAGVAQSPRYKIIEKRQSVAFWCNPISGHATLYWYQQILGQGPKLLIQFQNNGVVDDSQLPKDRFSAERLKGVDSTLKIQPAKLEDSAVYLCASILGGGHNEQFFGPGTRLTVL.

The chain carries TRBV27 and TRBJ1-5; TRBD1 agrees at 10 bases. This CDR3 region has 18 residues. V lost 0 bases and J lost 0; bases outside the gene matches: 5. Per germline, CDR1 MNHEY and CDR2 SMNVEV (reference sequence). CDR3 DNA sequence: TGTGCCAGCAGTTTATCGGGACAGGGGCGGTATAGCAATCAGCCCCAGCATTTT. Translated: CASSLSGQGRYSNQPQHF.

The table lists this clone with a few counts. This chain's CDR3 is CASSPLDTRRGYGYTF. CDR3 DNA: TGTGCCAGCAGTCCGCTCGACACACGTCGGGGCTATGGCTACACCTTC. The V call is TRBV27, the J call TRBJ1-2; D gene unclear. This CDR3 contains 16 residues. Trimming shortened V by 5 bases and J by 4 bases, and 20 bases separated the two germline ends. Germline lookup yields CDR1 MNHEY and CDR2 SMNVEV (reference sequence).

CDR3 sequence reads: CASMSASNYGYTF. The CDR3 bases are TGTGCCAGTATGAGCGCCTCGAACTATGGCTACACCTTC. This chain connects TRBV28 to TRBJ1-2; D is uncertain. The CDR3 consists of 13 residues. The V gene's germline CDR1 is MDHEN and CDR2 SYDVKM. The V and J ends lost 9 bases and 2 bases respectively, with 13 bases between them.

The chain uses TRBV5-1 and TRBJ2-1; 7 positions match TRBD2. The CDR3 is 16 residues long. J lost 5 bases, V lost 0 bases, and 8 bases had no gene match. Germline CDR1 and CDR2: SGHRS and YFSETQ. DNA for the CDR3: TGCGCCAGCAGCTTGGGACCCGGGACTACTAACAATGAGCAGTTCTTC. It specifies CASSLGPGTTNNEQFF. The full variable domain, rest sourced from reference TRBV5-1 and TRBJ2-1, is KAGVTQTPRYLIKTRGQQVTLSCSPISGHRSVSWYQQTPGQGLQFLFEYFSETQRNKGNFPGRFSGRQFSNSRSEMNVSTLELGDSALYLCASSLGPGTTNNEQFFGPGTRLTVL.

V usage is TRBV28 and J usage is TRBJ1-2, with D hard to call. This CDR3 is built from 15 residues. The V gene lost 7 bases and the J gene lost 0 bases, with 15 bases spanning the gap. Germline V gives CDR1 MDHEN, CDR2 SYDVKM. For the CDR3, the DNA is TGTGCCAGCACCTACTCGGGAACAGCTAACTATGGCTACACCTTC. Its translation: CASTYSGTANYGYTF.

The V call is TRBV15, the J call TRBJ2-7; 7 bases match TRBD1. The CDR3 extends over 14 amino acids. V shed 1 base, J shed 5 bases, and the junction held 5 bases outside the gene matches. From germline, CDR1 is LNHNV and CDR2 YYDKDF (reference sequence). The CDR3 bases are TGTGCCACCAGCAGAGTACAGGGGAAGAACGAGCAGTACTTC. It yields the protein CATSRVQGKNEQYF.

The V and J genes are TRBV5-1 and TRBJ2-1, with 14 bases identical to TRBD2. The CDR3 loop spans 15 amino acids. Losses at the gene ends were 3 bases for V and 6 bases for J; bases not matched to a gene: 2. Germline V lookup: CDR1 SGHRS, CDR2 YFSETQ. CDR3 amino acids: CASSSGTSGGNEQFF. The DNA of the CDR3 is TGCGCCAGCAGCTCCGGGACTAGCGGGGGCAATGAGCAGTTCTTC.

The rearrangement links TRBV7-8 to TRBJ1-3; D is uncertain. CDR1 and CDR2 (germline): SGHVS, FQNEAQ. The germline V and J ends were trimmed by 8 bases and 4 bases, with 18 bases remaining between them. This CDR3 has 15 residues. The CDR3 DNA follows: TGTGCCAGCGTGGCGGAGGAAGGGTCAGGAAACACCATATATTTT. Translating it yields CASVAEEGSGNTIYF.

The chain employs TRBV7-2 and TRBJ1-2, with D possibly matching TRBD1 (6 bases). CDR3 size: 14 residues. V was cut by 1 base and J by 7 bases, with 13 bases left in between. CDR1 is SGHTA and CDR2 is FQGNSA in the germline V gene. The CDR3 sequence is CASSLGTGRGGYTF. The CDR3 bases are TGTGCCAGCAGCTTAGGAACAGGGCGCGGTGGCTACACCTTC. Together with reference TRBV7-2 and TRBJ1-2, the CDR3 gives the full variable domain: GAGVSQSPSNKVTEKGKDVELRCDPISGHTALYWYRQSLGQGLEFLIYFQGNSAPDKSGLPSDRFSAERTGGSVSTLTIQRTQQEDSAVYLCASSLGTGRGGYTFGSGTRLTVV.

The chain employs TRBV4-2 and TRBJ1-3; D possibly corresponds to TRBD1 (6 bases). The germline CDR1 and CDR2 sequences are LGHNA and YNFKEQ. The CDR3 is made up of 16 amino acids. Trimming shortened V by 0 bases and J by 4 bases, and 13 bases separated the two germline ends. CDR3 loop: CASSQDGQGLGNTIYF. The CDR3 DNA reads TGTGCCAGCAGCCAAGATGGGCAGGGGCTAGGAAACACCATATATTTT.

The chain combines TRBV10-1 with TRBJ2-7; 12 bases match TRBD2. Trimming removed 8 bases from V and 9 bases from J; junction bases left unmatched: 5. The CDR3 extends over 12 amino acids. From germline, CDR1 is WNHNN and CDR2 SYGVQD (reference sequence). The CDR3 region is CASSGLAGPQYF. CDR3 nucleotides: TGCGCCAGCTCGGGACTAGCGGGTCCGCAGTACTTC.